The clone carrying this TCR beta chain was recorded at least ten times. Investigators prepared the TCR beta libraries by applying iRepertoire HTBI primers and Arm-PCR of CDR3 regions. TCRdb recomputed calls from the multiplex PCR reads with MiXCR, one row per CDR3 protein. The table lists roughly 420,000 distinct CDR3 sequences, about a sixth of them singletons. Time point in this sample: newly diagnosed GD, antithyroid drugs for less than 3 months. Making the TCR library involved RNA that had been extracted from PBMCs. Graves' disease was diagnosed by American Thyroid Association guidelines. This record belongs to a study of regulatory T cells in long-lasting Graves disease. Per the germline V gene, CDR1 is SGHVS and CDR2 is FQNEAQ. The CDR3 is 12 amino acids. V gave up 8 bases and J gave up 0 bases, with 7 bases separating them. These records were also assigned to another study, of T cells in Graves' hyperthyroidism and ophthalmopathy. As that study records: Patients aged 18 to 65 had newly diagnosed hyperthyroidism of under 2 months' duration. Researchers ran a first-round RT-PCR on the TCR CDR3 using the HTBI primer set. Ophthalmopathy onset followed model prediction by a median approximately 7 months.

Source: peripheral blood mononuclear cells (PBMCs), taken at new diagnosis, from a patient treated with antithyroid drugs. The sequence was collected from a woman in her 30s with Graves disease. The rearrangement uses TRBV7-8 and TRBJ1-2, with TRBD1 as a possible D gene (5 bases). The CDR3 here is CASLGANYGYTF. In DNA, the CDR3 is TGTGCCAGCTTGGGGGCTAACTATGGCTACACCTTC.